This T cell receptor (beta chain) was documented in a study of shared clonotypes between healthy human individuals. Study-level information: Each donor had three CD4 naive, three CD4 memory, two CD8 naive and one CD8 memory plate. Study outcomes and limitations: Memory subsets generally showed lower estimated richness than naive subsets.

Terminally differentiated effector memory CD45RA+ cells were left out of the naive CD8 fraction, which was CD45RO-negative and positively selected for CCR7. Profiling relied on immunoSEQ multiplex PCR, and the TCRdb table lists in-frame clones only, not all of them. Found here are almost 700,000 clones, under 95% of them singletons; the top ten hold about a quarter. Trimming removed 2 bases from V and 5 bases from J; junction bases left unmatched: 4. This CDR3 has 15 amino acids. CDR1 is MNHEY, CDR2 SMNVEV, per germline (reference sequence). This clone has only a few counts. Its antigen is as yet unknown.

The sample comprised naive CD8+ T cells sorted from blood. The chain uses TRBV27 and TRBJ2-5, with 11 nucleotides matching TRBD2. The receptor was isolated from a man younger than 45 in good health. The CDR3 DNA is TGTGCCAGCAGTTTAACTAGCGGGAGTAGGGAGACCCAGTACTTC. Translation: CASSLTSGSRETQYF.